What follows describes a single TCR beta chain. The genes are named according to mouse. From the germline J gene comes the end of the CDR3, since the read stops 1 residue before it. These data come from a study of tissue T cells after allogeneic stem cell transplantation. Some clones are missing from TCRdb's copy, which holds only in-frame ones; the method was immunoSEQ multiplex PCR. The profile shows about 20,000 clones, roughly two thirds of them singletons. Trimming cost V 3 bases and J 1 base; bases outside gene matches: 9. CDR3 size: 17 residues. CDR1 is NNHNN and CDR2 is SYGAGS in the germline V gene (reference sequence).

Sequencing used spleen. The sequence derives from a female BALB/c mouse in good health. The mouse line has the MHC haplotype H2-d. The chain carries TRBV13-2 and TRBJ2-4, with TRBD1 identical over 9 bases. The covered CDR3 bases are TGTGCCAGCGGTGGAATGACAGGGGGTAGGGGTCAAAACACCTTGTAC. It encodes CASGGMTGGRGQNTLY. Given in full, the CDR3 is CASGGMTGGRGQNTLYF.